What follows are 27 T cell receptor beta chains derived from one specimen sequenced in a study of T cell repertoires in cytomegalovirus infection. Each CDR3 protein gets one entry after TCRdb re-called the reads with MiXCR. Among some 920,000 distinct CDR3 sequences listed, approximately 30% were seen once. Antigens of these TCRs are unknown. The sequenced sample was cultured CD8+ T cells from PBMCs, obtained from culture after CMV antigen stimulation. These TCRs come from a human donor in good health (CMV status not recorded). Some clones in this sample may be carry-over from other donors' samples.

V usage is TRBV4-3 and J usage is TRBJ1-1; possible D gene TRBD1, 6 bases. Between the trimmed V and J ends, which lost 2 bases and 11 bases, there was a span of 15 bases. The germline V gene has CDR1 LGHNA and CDR2 YSLEER. The CDR3 spans 13 residues. This chain's CDR3 is CASSQLLTGNAFF. Here the CDR3 DNA reads TGCGCCAGCAGCCAACTATTAACAGGGAACGCTTTCTTT.

Only a few counts were recorded for this clonotype. The chain uses TRBV19 and TRBJ2-7, with no clear D. Looked up from germline, CDR1 is LNHDA and CDR2 is SQIVND (reference sequence). The CDR3 contains 13 residues. Trimming took 5 bases from V and 4 from J, leaving 12 bases between them. Here the CDR3 DNA reads TGTGCCAGTAGTTTCGGGCAGGCATACGAGCAGTACTTC. This sequence encodes CASSFGQAYEQYF.

CDR3 nucleotide sequence: TGTGCCAGCACCCAGGGACAAGGCGGGAACCAGGAGCTGTTTTTT. This codes for CASTQGQGGNQELFF. The rearrangement uses TRBV6-5 and TRBJ2-2, with D tentatively TRBD1 or TRBD2 (6 bases each). With 7 bases removed from V and 10 bases from J, the gap between germline ends came to 22 bases. The germline CDR1 and CDR2 sequences are MNHEY and SVGAGI. This CDR3 has 15 amino acids.

This clonotype was recorded many times. V gene TRBV7-6 combines with J gene TRBJ2-7, with D hard to call. V lost 2 bases, J lost 1 base, and 6 bases lay in between. The CDR3 consists of 13 residues. Germline values: CDR1 SGHVS, CDR2 FNYEAQ. The CDR3 nucleotides read TGTGCCAGCAGCTTACCAGAGTCCTACGAGCAGTACTTC. Translated, it gives CASSLPESYEQYF.

This clonotype was detected many times. The chain employs TRBV20-1 and TRBJ1-6, with D maybe TRBD1 (6 bases). CDR1 is DFQATT and CDR2 is SNEGSKA in the germline V gene (reference sequence). V shed 1 base and J shed 2 bases, with 15 bases lying between them. The CDR3 is made up of 17 amino acids. The CDR3 DNA reads as TGCAGTGCTAGAGTCCGGGCGAGGGGGACCTATAATTCACCCCTCCACTTT. Its translation: CSARVRARGTYNSPLHF.

The chain couples TRBV20-1 to TRBJ1-6; D unresolved. CDR3 length: 13 amino acids. V was shortened by 6 bases and J by 7 bases, with 13 bases between the two germline ends. Per germline, CDR1 DFQATT and CDR2 SNEGSKA (reference sequence). CDR3 sequence: CSARPSGNSPLHF. The CDR3 DNA reads TGCAGTGCCCGTCCTTCGGGGAATTCACCCCTCCACTTT.

This clonotype was counted at least ten times. V and J are TRBV6-2 or TRBV6-3 and TRBJ2-2, with 12 bases matching TRBD2. The ends lost 5 bases at V and 4 bases at J; junction bases unmatched: 2. Germline-derived CDR1 and CDR2 are MNHEY and SVGEGT. CDR3 length: 15 amino acids. The CDR3 bases are TGTGCCAGCAGTCAGGGACTAGCGGGCACCGGGGAGCTGTTTTTT. This gives the protein CASSQGLAGTGELFF.

This sequence joins TRBV28 and TRBJ1-1, with TRBD1 identical over 7 bases. The germline V gene has CDR1 MDHEN and CDR2 SYDVKM. J was trimmed by 6 bases and V by 6 bases; bases with no gene match: 7. CDR3 length equals 13 residues. The CDR3 DNA follows: TGTGCCAGCAGAGAAAGGGGGCTGGCTGAAGCTTTCTTT. It encodes CASRERGLAEAFF.

The chain couples TRBV27 to TRBJ2-3; D uncertain. Trimming shortened V by 3 bases and J by 6 bases, and 13 bases separated the two germline ends. The germline V gene has CDR1 MNHEY and CDR2 SMNVEV (reference sequence). The CDR3 is 14 amino acids. In DNA, the CDR3 is TGTGCCAGCAGTTTGTCTCCCCCAAGGGATACGCAGTATTTT. Protein product: CASSLSPPRDTQYF.

The chain couples TRBV12-3 or TRBV12-4 to TRBJ2-1, with 10 bases identical to TRBD1. The J segment lost 11 bases and the V segment lost 5 bases, leaving 12 bases of the junction unmatched. The CDR3 is 15 residues long. The chain's CDR3 is CASSPGQGVLNKQFF. The CDR3 region has the DNA TGTGCCAGCAGTCCCGGACAGGGGGTTTTGAATAAGCAGTTCTTC.

In this sample, this clonotype turned up many times. V is TRBV7-2 and J is TRBJ2-7; a weak D match, TRBD2 (5 bases). The CDR3 totals 14 residues. V lost 5 bases, J lost 0 bases, and 11 bases lay in between. Germline CDR1 SGHTA, CDR2 FQGNSA. In nucleotides, the CDR3 is TGTGCCAGCAGCCCCGGACTGTTCTCCTACGAGCAGTACGTC. Translated: CASSPGLFSYEQYV.

This clonotype was seen only a few times. The V gene is TRBV27, the J gene TRBJ2-1, with D unclear. V gave up 6 bases and J gave up 4 bases, with 10 bases separating them. Germline V gene lookup returns CDR1 MNHEY and CDR2 SMNVEV (reference sequence). The CDR3 totals 13 residues. The CDR3: CASRVSGYNEQFF. Written as DNA, the CDR3 is TGTGCCAGCAGAGTATCGGGTTACAATGAGCAGTTCTTC.

This clonotype appeared a few times. This CDR3 is CSVDGQNLNTEAFF. The CDR3 DNA follows: TGCAGCGTAGATGGACAGAACTTGAACACTGAAGCTTTCTTT. The chain uses TRBV29-1 and TRBJ1-1, with D perhaps matching TRBD1 (6 bases). The CDR3 sequence is 14 residues long. Trimming left V 6 bases short and J 0 bases short, with 14 bases between. Per the germline V gene, CDR1 is SQVTM and CDR2 is ANQGSEA. Combining the CDR3 with reference TRBV29-1 and TRBJ1-1 gives the whole variable domain SAVISQKPSRDICQRGTSLTIQCQVDSQVTMMFWYRQQPGQSLTLIATANQGSEATYESGFVIDKFPISRPNLTFSTLTVSNMSPEDSSIYLCSVDGQNLNTEAFFGQGTRLTVV.

A few counts support this clonotype. The V and J genes are TRBV28 and TRBJ2-3; 12 bases agree with TRBD2. The ends lost 8 bases at V and 0 bases at J; junction bases unmatched: 3. Germline CDR1 and CDR2: MDHEN and SYDVKM. The CDR3 runs 15 residues. For the CDR3, the DNA is TGTGCCAGCCTAGCGGGGGGGACTAGCACAGATACGCAGTATTTT. This codes for CASLAGGTSTDTQYF.

V usage is TRBV5-1 and J usage is TRBJ2-7; 9 bases agree with TRBD2. Germline-derived CDR1 and CDR2 are SGHRS and YFSETQ. The CDR3 is 16 amino acids. The J segment lost 2 bases and the V segment lost 0 bases, leaving 6 bases of the junction unmatched. CDR3 loop: CASSLVPAGGAYEQYF. The CDR3 DNA follows: TGCGCCAGCAGCTTGGTTCCAGCGGGGGGAGCCTACGAGCAGTACTTC.

This clonotype came up a few times. The chain has TRBV7-9 and TRBJ2-7; no definite D call. This CDR3 contains 13 residues. The ends were cut back, 3 bases at V and 3 bases at J, with 9 bases in the middle. CDR1 SEHNR and CDR2 FQNEAQ come from the germline V gene (reference sequence). The DNA of the CDR3 is TGTGCCAGCAGCTTTCTCGCAGACTACGAGCAGTACTTC. Its translation: CASSFLADYEQYF.

The chain is built from TRBV20-1 and TRBJ2-7; 7 nucleotides line up with TRBD1. Germline V CDR1 and CDR2: DFQATT, SNEGSKA (reference sequence). Trimming took 1 base from V and 3 from J; bases not matched to a gene: 3. CDR3 size: 13 residues. The CDR3 nucleotides read TGCAGTGCTAGAGGACAGGGACACTACGAGCAGTACTTC. Encoded protein: CSARGQGHYEQYF.

The chain uses TRBV9 and TRBJ1-2; tentative D call: TRBD1 (6 bases). This CDR3 has 15 residues. V was clipped by 2 bases and J by 4 bases, with 15 bases between them. Germline CDR1 and CDR2: SGDLS and YYNGEE. DNA for the CDR3: TGTGCCAGCAGCGTGAGAACGGGGGCCGGCTATGGCTACACCTTC. It codes for CASSVRTGAGYGYTF. Looking up the rest from reference TRBV9 and TRBJ1-2 gives the full variable domain: DSGVTQTPKHLITATGQRVTLRCSPRSGDLSVYWYQQSLDQGLQFLIQYYNGEERAKGNILERFSAQQFPDLHSELNLSSLELGDSALYFCASSVRTGAGYGYTFGSGTRLTVV.

This sequence joins TRBV11-3 and TRBJ2-3; D possibly uses TRBD1 or TRBD2 (5 bases each). Between the trimmed V and J ends, which lost 5 bases and 4 bases, there was a span of 13 bases. The V gene's germline CDR1 is SGHNT and CDR2 YENEEA. The CDR3 loop spans 14 amino acids. This CDR3 reads CASSSRDASDTQYF. The CDR3, as DNA: TGTGCCAGCAGCAGCCGGGACGCGTCAGATACGCAGTATTTT.

This chain joins TRBV6-2 or TRBV6-3 and TRBJ1-2; D might be TRBD1 (6 bases). CDR1 is MNHEY and CDR2 is SVGEGT in the germline V gene. V shed 2 bases and J shed 5 bases, with 12 bases lying between them. The CDR3 covers 14 residues. CDR3 in amino acids: CASSYDRIYYGYTF. The CDR3 DNA reads TGTGCCAGCAGTTACGACAGGATTTATTATGGCTACACCTTC.

This chain links TRBV15 with TRBJ1-6, with D hard to call. This CDR3 is built from 13 residues. With 4 bases removed from V and 8 bases from J, the gap between germline ends came to 9 bases. Germline-derived CDR1 and CDR2 are LNHNV and YYDKDF (reference sequence). The CDR3 loop is CATSKKTDSPLHF. CDR3 bases: TGTGCCACCAGCAAGAAGACCGATTCACCCCTCCACTTT.

The chain employs TRBV6-2 or TRBV6-3 and TRBJ2-1; 13 bases are a match to TRBD2. The ends lost 2 bases at V and 9 bases at J; junction bases unmatched: 13. The CDR3 is 18 residues long. Germline V gives CDR1 MNHEY, CDR2 SVGEGT. CDR3 protein: CASSYRLARLAGGGEQFF. CDR3 in DNA: TGTGCCAGCAGTTACAGATTGGCCAGACTAGCGGGGGGTGGTGAGCAGTTCTTC.

This clonotype was seen a handful of times. The V call is TRBV27, the J call TRBJ2-7; no clear D. Germline CDR1 is MNHEY and CDR2 is SMNVEV (reference sequence). The ends were cut back, 4 bases at V and 0 bases at J, with 7 bases in the middle. The CDR3 spans 13 residues. CDR3 residues: CASSSQNSYEQYF. The DNA of the CDR3 is TGTGCCAGCAGTTCTCAGAACTCCTACGAGCAGTACTTC.

This clonotype has only one observation. V usage is TRBV2 and J usage is TRBJ1-5; no reliable D call. This CDR3 contains 17 residues. V was trimmed by 2 bases and J by 2 bases, leaving 16 bases between them. Germline CDR1 and CDR2: SNHLY and FYNNEI. CDR3 DNA sequence: TGTGCCAGCAGTGAATACGGACTCTTCTTCGGCAATCAGCCCCAGCATTTT. Its protein product is CASSEYGLFFGNQPQHF. Full variable domain (missing parts from reference TRBV2 and TRBJ1-5): EPEVTQTPSHQVTQMGQEVILRCVPISNHLYFYWYRQILGQKVEFLVSFYNNEISEKSEIFDDQFSVERPDGSNFTLKIRSTKLEDSAMYFCASSEYGLFFGNQPQHFGDGTRLSIL.

This clonotype has more than one count but fewer than ten. The junction and the germline gene differ at one end; a read error may be behind it. This chain connects TRBV4-3 to TRBJ1-2, with TRBD1 matching 8 bases. This CDR3 comprises 17 residues. Germline CDR1 reads LGHNA; CDR2 reads YSLEER. CDR3 protein: CASSLLGQGSLGDGFTF. The DNA for the CDR3 is TGCGCCAGCAGCCTCCTTGGACAGGGATCTTTAGGTGATGGCTTCACCTTC.

This clonotype was seen repeatedly, ten times or more. The J gene is TRBJ1-2, the V gene TRBV6-1; D is undetermined. CDR3 length: 13 amino acids. V was pared by 10 bases and J by 5 bases, with 17 bases between. In germline, CDR1 is MNHNS, CDR2 SASEGT. CDR3 DNA sequence: TGTGCCACGAGACTGGCACGAGGATATGGCTACACCTTC. Its translation is CATRLARGYGYTF.

This clonotype has a count of ten or more. V usage is TRBV7-8 and J usage is TRBJ2-3; D uncertain. Trimming cost V 8 bases and J 4 bases, with 13 bases left between them. The germline V gene encodes CDR1 SGHVS and CDR2 FQNEAQ. The CDR3 extends over 13 amino acids. CDR3 nucleotide sequence: TGTGCCAGCCGCGTCGTCTATGCAGATACGCAGTATTTT. Translating gives CASRVVYADTQYF.